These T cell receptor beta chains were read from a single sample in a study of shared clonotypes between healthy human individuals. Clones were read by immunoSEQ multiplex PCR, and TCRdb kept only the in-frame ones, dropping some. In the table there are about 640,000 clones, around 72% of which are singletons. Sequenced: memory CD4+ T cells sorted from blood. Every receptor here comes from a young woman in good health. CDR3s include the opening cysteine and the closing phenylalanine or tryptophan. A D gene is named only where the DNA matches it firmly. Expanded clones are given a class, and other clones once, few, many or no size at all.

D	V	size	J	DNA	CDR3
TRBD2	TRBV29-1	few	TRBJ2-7	TGCAGCGTTGAAGGGACTAGCGGACCCTACGAGCAGTACTTC	CSVEGTSGPYEQYF
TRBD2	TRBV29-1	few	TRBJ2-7	TGCAGCGCCCGGTACCCAGCGGGAGACACCTACGAGCAGTACTTC	CSARYPAGDTYEQYF
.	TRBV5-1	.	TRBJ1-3	TGCGCCAGCAGCTTGGGTGGCCGGCGGCCACCCTCTGGAAACACCATATATTTT	CASSLGGRRPPSGNTIYF
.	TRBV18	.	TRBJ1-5	TGTGCCAGCTCAACTCGGGAGAATCAGCCCCAGCATTTT	CASSTRENQPQHF
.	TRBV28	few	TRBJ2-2	TGTGCCAGCAGTTTTTATGGAGGGAACACCGGGGAGCTGTTTTTT	CASSFYGGNTGELFF
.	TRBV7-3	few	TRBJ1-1	TGTGCCAGCAGCACCGCAGGGAACACTGAAGCTTTCTTT	CASSTAGNTEAFF
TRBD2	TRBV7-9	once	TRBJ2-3	TGTGCCAGCAGGCGCAGCGGGGGGGCAGATACGCAGTATTTT	CASRRSGGADTQYF
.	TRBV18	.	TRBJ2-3	TGTGCCAGCTCACCACAGGGGGGCGTAGAAGATACGCAGTATTTT	CASSPQGGVEDTQYF
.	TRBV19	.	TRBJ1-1	TGTGCCAGTAAGACCCAACGGGACACTGAAGCTTTCTTT	CASKTQRDTEAFF
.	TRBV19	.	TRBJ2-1	TGTGCCAGTAGTATTCTCCCCAGCTCCTACAATGAGCAGTTCTTC	CASSILPSSYNEQFF
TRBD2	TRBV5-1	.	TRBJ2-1	TGCGCCAGCAGCTTACTGTTCGCTAGCGGGAATGAGCAGTTCTTC	CASSLLFASGNEQFF
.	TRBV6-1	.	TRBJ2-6	TGTGCCAGCAGTGATGCGAAGGGATCGGGGGCCAACGTCCTGACTTTC	CASSDAKGSGANVLTF
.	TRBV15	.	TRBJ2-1	TGTGCCACCAGCAGAGCCCCCCTGGCGGTAGGAGGCCATGAGCAGTTCTTC	CATSRAPLAVGGHEQFF
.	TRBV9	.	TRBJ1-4	TGTGCCAGCAGCGACATGGACGGATTTAATGAAAAACTGTTTTTT	CASSDMDGFNEKLFF
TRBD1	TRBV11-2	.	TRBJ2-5	TGTGCCAGCACAACCGGACAGGGTTACGAGACCCAGTACTTC	CASTTGQGYETQYF
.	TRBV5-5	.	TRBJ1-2	TGTGCCAGCAGCTCGACGAATAACTATGGCTACACCTTC	CASSSTNNYGYTF
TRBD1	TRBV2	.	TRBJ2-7	TGTGCCAGCAGTTACACGACAGGGTGGAACTACGAGCAGTACTTC	CASSYTTGWNYEQYF
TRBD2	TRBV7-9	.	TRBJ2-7	TGTGCCAGCAGCTTAGCGAGCGGGAGGGACTACGAGCAGTACTTC	CASSLASGRDYEQYF
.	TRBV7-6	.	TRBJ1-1	TGTGCCAGCAGCTTAAAGAACACTGAAGCTTTCTTT	CASSLKNTEAFF
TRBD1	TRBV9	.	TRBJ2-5	TGTGCCAGCGGCAACGGCAGGGGGCAGGAGACCCAGTACTTC	CASGNGRGQETQYF
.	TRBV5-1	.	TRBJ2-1	TGCGCCAGCAGCGAAGGGAATTCCTACAATGAGCAGTTCTTC	CASSEGNSYNEQFF
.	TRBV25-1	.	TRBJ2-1	TGTGCCAGCAGTGTAAACGGCTCCTACAATGAGCAGTTCTTC	CASSVNGSYNEQFF
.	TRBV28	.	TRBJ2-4	TGTGCCAGCAGTTTATCGTCCCCGTGGGTTCAGTACTTC	CASSLSSPWVQYF
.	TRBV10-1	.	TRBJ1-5	TGCGCCAGCAGTGGGTCAGGGAATCAGCCCCAGCATTTT	CASSGSGNQPQHF
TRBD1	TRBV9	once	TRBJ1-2	TGTGCCAGCAGCGTAGGCCCCGGCAGGACAGGCTCTAACTATGGCTACACCTTC	CASSVGPGRTGSNYGYTF
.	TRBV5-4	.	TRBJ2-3	TGTGCCAGCAGCTTGAAGGGTCCGACAGATACGCAGTATTTT	CASSLKGPTDTQYF
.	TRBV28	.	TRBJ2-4	TGTGCCAGCAGTCTATCTAGCGTGGGTGCCAAAAACATTCAGTACTTC	CASSLSSVGAKNIQYF
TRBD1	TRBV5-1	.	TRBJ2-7	TGCGCCAGCAGCCTGGGACAGGCCTCCTACGAGCAGTACTTC	CASSLGQASYEQYF
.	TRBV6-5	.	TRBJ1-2	TGTGCCAGCAGTTCCCCCGGGACATCTAACTATGGCTACACCTTC	CASSSPGTSNYGYTF
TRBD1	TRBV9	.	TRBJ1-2	TGTGCCAGCAGCGTTAACAGGGGCGGGGGCTACACCTTC	CASSVNRGGGYTF
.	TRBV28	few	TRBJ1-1	TGTGCCAGCAGGCGTCAAGGCACTGAAGCTTTCTTT	CASRRQGTEAFF
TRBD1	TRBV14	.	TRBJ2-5	TGTGCCAGCAGCCAGAGGAGGGGCAGGGGGCGCGGAGAGACCCAGTACTTC	CASSQRRGRGRGETQYF